The 27 T cell receptor beta chains given below trace back to one sample, sequenced in a study of T cell responses to AZD1222 COVID-19 vaccine. Measured with immunoSEQ multiplex PCR; TCRdb has only the in-frame clones, and not every one. The sample records around 140,000 clones, about 90% being singletons. The sample was peripheral blood, taken 28 days after the second AZD1222 dose. The receptors stem from an adult who received the AZD1222 COVID-19 vaccine.

This clone came up a few times. The V gene is TRBV19, the J gene TRBJ1-2; 7 bases fit TRBD1. Germline CDR1 and CDR2: LNHDA and SQIVND (reference sequence). This CDR3 region has 12 residues. V shed 7 bases, J shed 7 bases, and the junction held 6 bases outside the gene matches. The CDR3 reads CASTYDRAGYTF. CDR3 DNA: TGTGCCAGTACTTACGACAGGGCTGGCTACACCTTC.

Details on this clone: Within the sample, other DNA sequences also encode this same CDR3. J is TRBJ1-1 and V is TRBV9; no definite D call. V was trimmed by 0 bases and J by 0 bases, leaving 3 bases between them. CDR3 length: 13 residues. The germline gives CDR1 SGDLS, CDR2 YYNGEE. For the CDR3, the DNA is TGTGCCAGCAGCGTAGAGGTGAACACTGAAGCTTTCTTT. Protein sequence: CASSVEVNTEAFF.

V and J are TRBV24-1 and TRBJ2-5; 7 bases line up with TRBD1. This CDR3 has 15 residues. Germline loops: CDR1 KGHDR, CDR2 SFDVKD. J lost 2 bases, V lost 3 bases, and 5 bases had no gene match. In DNA, the CDR3 is TGTGCCACCAGTGATCCCGGACAGGTTCAAGAGACCCAGTACTTC. The encoded protein is CATSDPGQVQETQYF.

The chain is built from TRBV19 and TRBJ1-5; 8 nucleotides agree with TRBD1. This CDR3 comprises 14 residues. CDR1 is LNHDA and CDR2 is SQIVND in the germline V gene (reference sequence). The J segment lost 3 bases and the V segment lost 3 bases, leaving 1 base of the junction unmatched. The CDR3 nucleotides read TGTGCCAGTAGTATGGACAGGGACAATCAGCCCCAGCATTTT. Translating gives CASSMDRDNQPQHF.

Regarding this clone: Distinct nucleotide sequences in the sample also encode this CDR3. V usage is TRBV5-1 and J usage is TRBJ1-4; 8 bases agree with TRBD1. The CDR3 is 14 residues long. V lost 5 bases and J lost 7; bases outside the gene matches: 7. The germline gives CDR1 SGHRS, CDR2 YFSETQ. CDR3 region: CASSPGTGGEKLFF. CDR3 in DNA: TGCGCCAGCAGTCCCGGGACAGGCGGTGAAAAACTGTTTTTT.

The rearrangement uses TRBV6-5 and TRBJ2-7; D unresolved. V was shortened by 6 bases and J by 7 bases, with 13 bases between the two germline ends. Germline V gene lookup returns CDR1 MNHEY and CDR2 SVGAGI. The CDR3 has 12 amino acids. CDR3 DNA: TGTGCCAGCAGCCTATTTAACGGGGAGCAGTACTTC. It codes for CASSLFNGEQYF.

The gene calls are TRBV4-3 and TRBJ2-7; weak D call: TRBD1 (5 bases). Trimming took off 0 bases at V and 2 bases at J, with 11 bases between the two ends. CDR3 length: 15 amino acids. From germline, CDR1 is LGHNA and CDR2 YSLEER. The CDR3 is CASSQEGQITYEQYV. The CDR3 DNA is TGCGCCAGCAGCCAAGAGGGGCAGATCACCTACGAGCAGTACGTC.

This clone occurred once. The chain joins TRBV28 to TRBJ1-2; TRBD1 agrees at 7 bases. The CDR3 totals 17 residues. Germline V gene lookup returns CDR1 MDHEN and CDR2 SYDVKM. V gave up 4 bases and J gave up 3 bases; unmatched junction bases: 14. The CDR3 region has the DNA TGTGCCAGCAGTTCGCCGGGGACAGCTATATGGGACTATGGCTACACCTTC. Translating it yields CASSSPGTAIWDYGYTF.

CDR3 sequence reads: CAISESMAGSYNEQFF. CDR3 nucleotides: TGTGCCATCAGTGAGTCGATGGCAGGGAGTTACAATGAGCAGTTCTTC. This chain joins TRBV10-3 and TRBJ2-1; the D call may be TRBD1 or TRBD2 (5 bases each). CDR3 length: 16 residues. Germline V gene sequence: CDR1 ENHRY, CDR2 SYGVKD. Trimming took off 0 bases at V and 4 bases at J, with 13 bases between the two ends.

The chain joins TRBV2 to TRBJ1-6, with D tentatively TRBD1 (5 bases). Germline CDR1 is SNHLY and CDR2 is FYNNEI. The germline V and J ends were trimmed by 6 bases and 6 bases, with 18 bases remaining between them. The CDR3 length is 16 residues. DNA for the CDR3: TGTGCCAGCAGAGGGGAGGGTTTAAGGGGTAATTCACCCCTCCACTTT. As protein: CASRGEGLRGNSPLHF. Drawing the rest from reference TRBV2 and TRBJ1-6, the complete variable domain is EPEVTQTPSHQVTQMGQEVILRCVPISNHLYFYWYRQILGQKVEFLVSFYNNEISEKSEIFDDQFSVERPDGSNFTLKIRSTKLEDSAMYFCASRGEGLRGNSPLHFGNGTRLTVT.

V is TRBV5-4 and J is TRBJ2-7, with 9 bases fitting TRBD1. Germline V gene data show CDR1 as SGHNT and CDR2 as YYREEE (reference sequence). The trim removed 4 bases at V and 3 bases at J, leaving 5 bases unmatched. CDR3 length: 14 residues. CDR3 in amino acids: CASSRTGDVYEQYF. The CDR3 region has the DNA TGTGCCAGCAGCCGGACAGGGGATGTCTACGAGCAGTACTTC. Variable domain in full (rest from reference TRBV5-4 and TRBJ2-7): ETGVTQSPTHLIKTRGQQVTLRCSSQSGHNTVSWYQQALGQGPQFIFQYYREEENGRGNFPPRFSGLQFPNYSSELNVNALELDDSALYLCASSRTGDVYEQYFGPGTRLTVT.

The CDR3, as DNA: TGTGCCAGCAGCCCCCAGGGGTACACTGAAGCTTTCTTT. The encoded protein is CASSPQGYTEAFF. The chain combines TRBV6-5 with TRBJ1-1; D is possibly TRBD1 (6 bases). Trimming pared 6 bases from V and 3 bases from J, leaving 11 bases between. Germline loops: CDR1 MNHEY, CDR2 SVGAGI. The CDR3 consists of 13 residues.

The V and J genes are TRBV27 and TRBJ1-1, with D unresolved. The CDR3 is 13 residues long. Germline V gene sequence: CDR1 MNHEY, CDR2 SMNVEV (reference sequence). The ends were cut back, 2 bases at V and 5 bases at J, with 9 bases in the middle. The CDR3 here is CASSLGSLTEAFF. The CDR3 DNA follows: TGTGCCAGCAGTTTAGGTTCCCTTACTGAAGCTTTCTTT.

The chain employs TRBV5-4 and TRBJ1-1; 7 positions agree with TRBD1. Germline V lookup: CDR1 SGHNT, CDR2 YYREEE (reference sequence). V dropped 2 bases and J dropped 1; count of bases not matched to a gene: 2. There are 14 residues in the CDR3. CDR3 DNA: TGTGCCAGCAGCTTTGGGGACAGGAACACTGAAGCTTTCTTT. Translation: CASSFGDRNTEAFF.

This chain links TRBV5-1 with TRBJ1-1, with D possibly matching TRBD1 (6 bases). V shed 4 bases and J shed 7 bases, with 23 bases lying between them. The CDR3 spans 16 residues. Germline values: CDR1 SGHRS, CDR2 YFSETQ. The CDR3 loop reads CASSTDNGGAADEAFF. The CDR3 region has the DNA TGCGCCAGCAGCACCGACAATGGGGGGGCGGCGGATGAAGCTTTCTTT.

This chain connects TRBV6-5 to TRBJ1-1, with TRBD1 matching over 7 bases. Germline values: CDR1 MNHEY, CDR2 SVGAGI. V lost 6 bases and J lost 2; bases outside the gene matches: 9. This CDR3 comprises 15 residues. In DNA, the CDR3 is TGTGCCAGCAGACGCTCCGGGACAGCCAACACTGAAGCTTTCTTT. Protein: CASRRSGTANTEAFF.

This rearrangement joins TRBV19 to TRBJ2-1, with 11 bases aligning to TRBD2. Per germline, CDR1 LNHDA and CDR2 SQIVND (reference sequence). V shed 7 bases, J shed 9 bases, and the junction held 11 bases outside the gene matches. CDR3 length: 15 residues. The CDR3 reads CASMGLAASLGEQFF. The CDR3 DNA is TGTGCCAGTATGGGACTAGCGGCCTCATTAGGTGAGCAGTTCTTC.

V usage is TRBV19 and J usage is TRBJ1-2; TRBD1 agrees at 7 bases. The CDR3 has 15 amino acids. Germline values: CDR1 LNHDA, CDR2 SQIVND (reference sequence). The V segment lost 6 bases and the J segment 3 bases; nucleotides outside the gene matches: 10. The DNA for the CDR3 is TGTGCCAGTAGGGTAACAGGGGTGCGCGACTATGGCTACACCTTC. Its protein is CASRVTGVRDYGYTF.

On this clone itself: The identical CDR3 is also encoded by other nucleotide sequences in the sample. The chain joins TRBV9 to TRBJ1-5, with D hard to call. CDR3 length: 14 amino acids. V shed 0 bases and J shed 4 bases, with 8 bases lying between them. Germline V gene lookup returns CDR1 SGDLS and CDR2 YYNGEE. The CDR3 here is CASSVGGGNQPQHF. CDR3 nucleotides: TGTGCCAGCAGCGTAGGTGGAGGGAATCAGCCCCAGCATTTT.

This chain links TRBV7-9 with TRBJ2-2, with TRBD1 matching over 11 bases. V dropped 5 bases and J dropped 3; count of bases not matched to a gene: 5. The CDR3 length is 16 residues. Per the germline V gene, CDR1 is SEHNR and CDR2 is FQNEAQ (reference sequence). Here the CDR3 DNA reads TGTGCCAGCAGCCCCGGGACAGGGGGGGACACCGGGGAGCTGTTTTTT. This gives the protein CASSPGTGGDTGELFF.

This clone came up a few times. This chain joins TRBV12-3 or TRBV12-4 and TRBJ1-2; no firm D call. The length of the CDR3 is 12 residues. Trimming shortened V by 0 bases and J by 6 bases, and 5 bases separated the two germline ends. The CDR3 here is CASSLAGNGYTF. The CDR3 DNA reads as TGTGCCAGCAGTTTAGCAGGGAATGGCTACACCTTC.

This chain links TRBV7-9 with TRBJ2-2; 10 positions match TRBD2. Germline CDR1 reads SEHNR; CDR2 reads FQNEAQ (reference sequence). The CDR3 sequence is 15 residues long. J was trimmed by 5 bases and V by 4 bases; bases with no gene match: 4. The CDR3 loop is CASSSRSGRTGELFF. For the CDR3, the DNA is TGTGCCAGCAGCTCACGTAGCGGGAGGACCGGGGAGCTGTTTTTT.

J is TRBJ1-1 and V is TRBV27; D remains unclear. Deletions cut 3 bases from V and 5 bases from J, with 13 bases between. This CDR3 is 14 amino acids long. Germline assignment: CDR1 MNHEY and CDR2 SMNVEV (reference sequence). The CDR3 reads CASSLDGVITEAFF. The CDR3 DNA reads TGTGCCAGCAGTTTGGACGGGGTGATAACTGAAGCTTTCTTT.

The gene calls are TRBV6-5 and TRBJ1-6; D might be TRBD1 (6 bases). The CDR3 runs 16 residues. Between the trimmed V and J ends, which lost 6 bases and 8 bases, there was a span of 20 bases. From germline, CDR1 is MNHEY and CDR2 SVGAGI. CDR3 protein: CASSYLGGSEDSPLHF. The DNA for the CDR3 is TGTGCCAGCAGCTACCTGGGGGGCAGCGAGGATTCACCCCTCCACTTT.

The chain uses TRBV11-3 and TRBJ1-1; 10 bases are shared with TRBD1. Germline trimming cut 5 bases from V and 6 bases from J; bases unmatched to any gene: 9. CDR3 length equals 15 residues. Germline values: CDR1 SGHNT, CDR2 YENEEA. This chain's CDR3 is CASSPGQGLVAEAFF. For the CDR3, the DNA is TGTGCCAGCAGCCCGGGACAGGGGCTGGTAGCTGAAGCTTTCTTT.

The genes are TRBV5-1 and TRBJ1-2; possibly TRBD1 for D (5 bases). The CDR3 contains 15 residues. In germline, CDR1 is SGHRS, CDR2 YFSETQ. The V gene lost 0 bases and the J gene lost 4 bases, with 13 bases spanning the gap. CDR3: CASSLAGFGTYGYTF. The CDR3 coding sequence is TGCGCCAGCAGCTTGGCAGGGTTTGGTACCTATGGCTACACCTTC.

The chain uses TRBV27 and TRBJ1-4, with 11 bases identical to TRBD1. CDR1 is MNHEY, CDR2 SMNVEV, per germline (reference sequence). The length of the CDR3 is 16 residues. The J segment lost 0 bases and the V segment lost 6 bases, leaving 3 bases of the junction unmatched. The CDR3, as DNA: TGTGCCAGCAGCCGGGACAGGGGGACAACTAATGAAAAACTGTTTTTT. Protein sequence: CASSRDRGTTNEKLFF.